Included here is one T cell receptor beta chain sequence, with context. Its cognate antigen is unknown. This sample is part of a study of blood T cell dynamics during melanoma immunotherapy. At the level of the study: Patients with metastatic melanoma got pembrolizumab or nivolumab-ipilimumab as first-line care. The study, taken as a whole, reports: Whether repertoire-driving clones were melanoma-specific could not be determined.

Sequencing used immunoSEQ multiplex PCR; TCRdb keeps in-frame clones, though not all of them. Of some 14,000 clones listed, roughly 89% were seen once; the top ten hold more than 5%. This CDR3 is 11 amino acids long. The V gene lost 2 bases and the J gene lost 3 bases, with 5 bases spanning the gap. Germline-derived CDR1 and CDR2 are SQVTM and ANQGSEA. The time point: week 3, after first cycle of checkpoint inhibitor. Apart from a couple of fast progressors, RECIST 1.1 response was judged 12 weeks post-infusion. Patients had no prior systemic cancer treatment, immunosuppressants or other active cancers.

The V call is TRBV29-1, the J call TRBJ2-7, with D hard to call. The receptor was isolated from a human donor with melanoma. This sample comprised blood, obtained from a patient treated with checkpoint blockade. The DNA of the CDR3 is TGCAGCGTTGAAACCAGCTACGAGCAGTACTTC. Protein: CSVETSYEQYF.